This T cell receptor beta chain was captured in a study of blood T cell repertoires in COVID-19. This CDR3 region has 15 residues. Germline V gene data show CDR1 as SGHTA and CDR2 as FQGNSA. V was clipped by 1 base and J by 7 bases; unmatched bases: 10. Libraries were prepared by immunoSEQ multiplex PCR; TCRdb keeps only in-frame clonotypes and omits some of them. The sample has 300,000 to 400,000 clones; roughly 90% are singletons. The material sequenced was peripheral blood. The chain has TRBV7-2 and TRBJ2-7, with 7 nucleotides matching TRBD2. The receptor comes from a man under 40 with COVID-19, enrolled during active disease. DNA of the CDR3: TGTGCCAGCAGCTTAGAGGGCGAATTGGGACTAGAGCAGTACTTC. Residues: CASSLEGELGLEQYF.